This T cell receptor (beta chain) was sequenced for a study of OX40 agonist ivuxolimab in advanced cancers. This CDR3 region has 14 residues. Germline V gene lookup returns CDR1 LNHDA and CDR2 SQIVND (reference sequence). V lost 4 bases, J lost 4 bases, and 13 bases lay in between. Assay: immunoSEQ multiplex PCR; the TCRdb copy retains only in-frame clones and omits some. The top ten clones hold roughly 0.55% of a sample with tens of thousands of clones, over 75% of them seen once. The chain recombines TRBV19 with TRBJ2-5; weak D call: TRBD2 (6 bases). This receptor was obtained from an adult with an advanced solid tumor such as melanoma, head and neck, liver or kidney cancer. The sequencing here drew on CD4+ or CD8+ T cells sorted from blood, taken in a trial of the OX40 agonist ivuxolimab. As DNA, the CDR3 is TGTGCCAGTAGTACGGGACTCTCCCGAGAGACCCAGTACTTC. Translated, it gives CASSTGLSRETQYF.